Listed below are T cell receptor beta chains from one sample, sequenced in a study of control samples from healthy donors and cancer patients. Sequencing used immunoSEQ multiplex PCR; TCRdb keeps in-frame clones, though not all of them. The sample yields 110,000 to 150,000 clones, roughly 92% seen once. The sample taken for sequencing was blood. These receptors were collected from a man aged 30 to 45 in good health. Each CDR3 is given with its conserved first and last residue. The order of the fields is V gene, D gene, clone size, J gene, CDR3 protein, CDR3 DNA. The D gene is left open where the match is weak. Not all rows give a size; the values are once, few, many and, for expanded clones, a class.

TRBV2	NA	NA	TRBJ2-3	CASSPLGGASTDTQYF	TGTGCCAGCAGCCCTCTGGGGGGTGCTAGCACAGATACGCAGTATTTT
TRBV6-5	NA	NA	TRBJ2-7	CAPRRGGEQYF	TGTGCCCCACGCAGGGGGGGCGAGCAGTACTTC
TRBV3-1/TRBV3-2	NA	few	TRBJ1-6	CASSQDPGTGSPLHF	TGTGCCAGCAGCCAAGATCCAGGGACGGGGTCACCCCTCCACTTT
TRBV6-1	TRBD2	many	TRBJ2-3	CASSELLAGTDTQYF	TGTGCCAGCAGTGAATTACTAGCGGGCACAGATACGCAGTATTTT
TRBV30	NA	NA	TRBJ1-2	CAWSNMYGYTF	TGTGCCTGGAGTAACATGTATGGCTACACCTTC
TRBV5-4	TRBD2	NA	TRBJ2-1	CASSPGTSGSSREQFF	TGTGCCAGCAGCCCTGGGACTAGCGGGAGTAGTAGGGAGCAGTTCTTC
TRBV18	TRBD2	NA	TRBJ2-2	CASSPPGLAGTGELFF	TGTGCCAGCTCACCACCGGGACTAGCGGGAACCGGGGAGCTGTTTTTT
TRBV7-8	NA	NA	TRBJ1-5	CASSSTGSSTQPQHF	TGTGCCAGCAGTTCCACAGGGTCTAGCACTCAGCCCCAGCATTTT
TRBV18	NA	NA	TRBJ2-3	CASSPGRLADTQYF	TGTGCCAGCTCACCAGGAAGACTCGCAGATACGCAGTATTTT
TRBV6-1	NA	NA	TRBJ1-4	CASSEVSGANEKLFF	TGTGCCAGCAGTGAAGTATCAGGAGCTAATGAAAAACTGTTTTTT
TRBV28	TRBD2	NA	TRBJ2-7	CASSSLGSSGNYEQYF	TGTGCCAGCAGTTCCTTGGGTAGTAGCGGGAATTACGAGCAGTACTTC